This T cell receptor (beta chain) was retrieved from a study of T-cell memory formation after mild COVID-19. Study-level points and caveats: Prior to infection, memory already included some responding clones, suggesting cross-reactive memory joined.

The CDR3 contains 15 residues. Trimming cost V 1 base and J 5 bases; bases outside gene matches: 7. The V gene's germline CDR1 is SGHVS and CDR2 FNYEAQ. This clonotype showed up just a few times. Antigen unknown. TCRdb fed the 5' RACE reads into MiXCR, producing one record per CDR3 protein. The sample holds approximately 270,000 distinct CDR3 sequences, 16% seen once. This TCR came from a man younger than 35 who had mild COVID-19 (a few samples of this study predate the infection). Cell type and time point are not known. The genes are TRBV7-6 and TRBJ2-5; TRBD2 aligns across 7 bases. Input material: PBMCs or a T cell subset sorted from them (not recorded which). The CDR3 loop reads CASSLVGLGVETQYF. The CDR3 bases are TGTGCCAGCAGCTTAGTAGGACTAGGTGTCGAGACCCAGTACTTC.